These T cell receptor beta chains were read from a single sample in a study of cytomegalovirus exposure and HLA in healthy donors. Produced via immunoSEQ multiplex PCR; TCRdb's table is partial and in-frame only. The data contain approximately 150,000 clones, roughly 79% of them singletons. Material: PBMCs. The receptor source for this set is a man aged 40-49 years in good health and CMV-seronegative. The CDR3 runs from the conserved cysteine through the conserved F or W. Each record gives: clone size, D gene, J gene, V gene, CDR3 DNA, CDR3 protein. D genes are given only for firm matches. Clone sizes are given selectively: once, few, many, or a class where the clone is expanded.

NA | TRBD1 | TRBJ2-2 | TRBV28 | TGTGCCAGCAGTACAACCGGGACAGTCTCCACCGGGGAGCTGTTTTTT | CASSTTGTVSTGELFF
NA | TRBD2 | TRBJ2-1 | TRBV27 | TGTGCCAGCACTGATACTGGCGGGGGGTTCAATGAGCAGTTCTTC | CASTDTGGGFNEQFF
few | NA | TRBJ1-1 | TRBV5-1 | TGCGCCAGCAGCTTGATCGGGGGGAACACTGAAGCTTTCTTT | CASSLIGGNTEAFF
once | NA | TRBJ2-3 | TRBV4-1 | TGCGCCAGCAGCCAAGATCGGGGGTCCGCAGATACGCAGTATTTT | CASSQDRGSADTQYF
NA | NA | TRBJ1-2 | TRBV5-1 | TGCGCCAGCAGCTTGACCACGACCCCACAGGGAAACTATGGCTACACCTTC | CASSLTTTPQGNYGYTF
NA | NA | TRBJ2-6 | TRBV5-6 | TGTGCCAGCAGCTTAGGGGTCTCTGGGGCCAACGTCCTGACTTTC | CASSLGVSGANVLTF
once | TRBD2 | TRBJ2-1 | TRBV30 | TGTGCCTGGAAAACTAGCGGGTCCTACAATGAGCAGTTCTTC | CAWKTSGSYNEQFF
few | TRBD1 | TRBJ1-1 | TRBV5-1 | TGCGCCAGCAGCCAACAGGGGGACGGCAGCACTGAAGCTTTCTTT | CASSQQGDGSTEAFF
NA | TRBD1 | TRBJ1-5 | TRBV2 | TGTGCCAGCAGTGGAGACGACAGGGCCAATCAGCCCCAGCATTTT | CASSGDDRANQPQHF
NA | TRBD2 | TRBJ2-1 | TRBV5-1 | TGCGCCAGCAGCTTACTAGCGGGAGGGCCTCAGTGGGAGCAGTTCTTC | CASSLLAGGPQWEQFF
NA | TRBD1 | TRBJ1-4 | TRBV2 | TGTGCCAGCATTGGGGACAGCGGAAATGAAAAACTGTTTTTT | CASIGDSGNEKLFF
NA | TRBD1 | TRBJ1-2 | TRBV5-4 | TGTGCCAGCAGCCCCGGGACAGATGGTGGCTACACCTTC | CASSPGTDGGYTF
NA | TRBD1 | TRBJ1-1 | TRBV30 | TGTGCCTGGGGACAGGGTGGAACTGAAGCTTTCTTT | CAWGQGGTEAFF
NA | TRBD1 | TRBJ1-1 | TRBV19 | TGTGCCAGTAGTACGGCAGGGGGCCGAACTGAAGCTTTCTTT | CASSTAGGRTEAFF
once | TRBD1 | TRBJ2-3 | TRBV27 | TGTGCCAGCAGCTCACAGGGGGCCACAGATACGCAGTATTTT | CASSSQGATDTQYF
NA | NA | TRBJ2-7 | TRBV7-3 | TGTGCCAGCAGCACACAGGGGGGGTACGAGCAGTACTTC | CASSTQGGYEQYF
NA | NA | TRBJ2-2 | TRBV28 | TGTGCCACTACCGGGGGAACCGGGGAGCTGTTTTTT | CATTGGTGELFF
NA | NA | TRBJ1-1 | TRBV27 | TGTGCCAGCAGTCCTCTGAGAAAGGGGGCTGAAGCTTTCTTT | CASSPLRKGAEAFF
NA | NA | TRBJ2-4 | TRBV6-5 | TGTGCCAGCAGTCCACAGGGTTGGGGCAAAAACATTCAGTACTTC | CASSPQGWGKNIQYF
NA | NA | TRBJ1-5 | TRBV19 | TGTGCCAGTGACGGAGGTGAACAGCCCCAGCATTTT | CASDGGEQPQHF
NA | NA | TRBJ1-1 | TRBV19 | TGTGCCAGTAGTGTCGGGTACGGGGCTTTCTTT | CASSVGYGAFF
once | NA | TRBJ2-2 | TRBV6-1 | TGTGCCAGCAGCGGGTACCTCACCGGGGAGCTGTTTTTT | CASSGYLTGELFF
NA | NA | TRBJ1-1 | TRBV2 | TGTGCCAGCAGTGAAGTCCTGGTGGGGCCCCTCGCTGAGGCTTTCTTT | CASSEVLVGPLAEAFF
NA | TRBD1 | TRBJ2-7 | TRBV7-2 | TGTGCCAGCAGCTTAAGGACAGGGGGGGACGAGCAGTACTTC | CASSLRTGGDEQYF
few | TRBD2 | TRBJ2-3 | TRBV2 | TGTGCCAGCAGCGGACTAGCGGGAGTTCGGGAAGATACGCAGTATTTT | CASSGLAGVREDTQYF
NA | TRBD1 | TRBJ2-1 | TRBV10-3 | TGTGCCATCAGTGACCGGACAGGGCGGGCCTACAATGAGCAGTTCTTC | CAISDRTGRAYNEQFF
few | TRBD1 | TRBJ1-1 | TRBV11-2 | TGTGCCAGCCAACGAACCTCCGGGGTAAACAGGGGGCAGGGCACTGAAGCTTTCTTT | CASQRTSGVNRGQGTEAFF
NA | NA | TRBJ2-3 | TRBV6-5 | TGTGCCAGCAGTTACTCTCGGGGTTTAACAGATACGCAGTATTTT | CASSYSRGLTDTQYF
NA | TRBD1 | TRBJ1-4 | TRBV18 | TGTGCCAGCTCATCACAACGGACAGGAGATAATGAAAAACTGTTTTTT | CASSSQRTGDNEKLFF
NA | NA | TRBJ2-7 | TRBV9 | TGTGCCAGCAGCGTGGGTGTAGGGGCCTCCTACGAGCAGTACTTC | CASSVGVGASYEQYF
few | NA | TRBJ2-3 | TRBV27 | TGTGCCAGCAGTTCAGCCGCCAGGGGATACACAGATACGCAGTATTTT | CASSSAARGYTDTQYF
NA | NA | TRBJ1-1 | TRBV7-9 | TGTGCCAGCAGCTGGGAGGAGGGGATAGGAGCTTTCTTT | CASSWEEGIGAFF
NA | TRBD2 | TRBJ2-3 | TRBV6-4 | TGTGCCAGCAGTGACTCAGCGGGAGAAACAGATACGCAGTATTTT | CASSDSAGETDTQYF
NA | TRBD1 | TRBJ1-2 | TRBV7-9 | TGTGCCAGCAGCTTTACAGGGGCGTACTATGGCTACACCTTC | CASSFTGAYYGYTF
NA | TRBD1 | TRBJ1-1 | TRBV9 | TGTGCCAGCAGCCGAAAGACAGGGGATGAAGCTTTCTTT | CASSRKTGDEAFF
NA | TRBD2 | TRBJ2-5 | TRBV7-3 | TGTGCCAGCAGCTTAAGGGGACTAAGCGGGACAGAGACCCAGTACTTC | CASSLRGLSGTETQYF
NA | NA | TRBJ1-4 | TRBV9 | TGTGCCAGCAGCGACCGAGCCGGGAGCTATGAAAAACTGTTTTTT | CASSDRAGSYEKLFF
NA | TRBD1 | TRBJ2-7 | TRBV7-2 | TGTGCCAGCAGCTTAGCGAGGGGGCCACAAAATTCTTTCTACGAGCAGTACTTC | CASSLARGPQNSFYEQYF
NA | NA | TRBJ2-6 | TRBV27 | TGTGCCAGCAGGACCGGACTTTCCGACGTTGGGGCCAACGTCCTGACTTTC | CASRTGLSDVGANVLTF
NA | NA | TRBJ1-5 | TRBV4-1 | TGCGCCAGCAGCCAAGAGTCGAGGGCGCGCAATCAGCCCCAGCATTTT | CASSQESRARNQPQHF
NA | TRBD2 | TRBJ2-1 | TRBV9 | TGTGCCAGCAGCGCCGGGACTAGCAGGGAGCAGTTCTTC | CASSAGTSREQFF
NA | NA | TRBJ1-1 | TRBV9 | TGTGCCAGCAGCGTAGAGAGCGGCACTATGAACACTGAAGCTTTCTTT | CASSVESGTMNTEAFF
NA | TRBD1 | TRBJ1-1 | TRBV7-9 | TGTGCCAGCAGCCTAGCCGGGACAGGGGGGACTGAAGCTTTCTTT | CASSLAGTGGTEAFF
NA | NA | TRBJ1-1 | TRBV6-1 | TGTGCCAGCAGTGAACGTGGGGCAGATACTGAAGCTTTCTTT | CASSERGADTEAFF
few | TRBD1 | TRBJ2-7 | TRBV10-3 | TGTGCCATCAGGGGGACAGGAGGAGTCTACGAGCAGTACTTC | CAIRGTGGVYEQYF
NA | TRBD2 | TRBJ2-1 | TRBV14 | TGTGCCAGCAGCCAACCATGGGGAGGGCCCGACAATGAGCAGTTCTTC | CASSQPWGGPDNEQFF
NA | NA | TRBJ1-6 | TRBV18 | TGTGCCAGCTCACCGTCAGGGGCGCTTAATTCACCCCTCCACTTT | CASSPSGALNSPLHF
few | TRBD1 | TRBJ1-1 | TRBV29-1 | TGCAGCGCCTCAGGGGGGCCCATGAACACTGAAGCTTTCTTT | CSASGGPMNTEAFF
few | TRBD2 | TRBJ2-7 | TRBV5-4 | TGTGCCAGCGGGGCCTCTAGCGGGAGGGCTTACGAGCAGTACTTC | CASGASSGRAYEQYF
few | TRBD2 | TRBJ2-2 | TRBV10-3 | TGTGCCATCACCAAGGGCCCAGCGGGAGGGCCGAAGAACACCGGGGAGCTGTTTTTT | CAITKGPAGGPKNTGELFF